This T cell receptor (beta chain) was sequenced for a study of PD-1 blockade in classical Hodgkin lymphoma. The protocol was immunoSEQ multiplex PCR, while the TCRdb copy is restricted to in-frame clones and leaves out a portion. The sample lists thousands of clones; approximately 85% were seen once. The germline V gene has CDR1 SGHDT and CDR2 YYEEEE. CDR3 size: 15 residues. With 1 base removed from V and 0 bases from J, the gap between germline ends came to 10 bases. Each and every patient relapsed after autologous stem cell transplantation, and patients got differing brentuximab vedotin exposure. This material consisted of peripheral blood mononuclear cells (PBMCs), taken at baseline. The receptor was isolated from a human donor with classical Hodgkin lymphoma. The chain is built from TRBV5-6 and TRBJ2-5; unclear D gene. The CDR3 reads CASSLWAGNQETQYF. The CDR3 region has the DNA TGTGCCAGCAGCTTGTGGGCAGGTAACCAAGAGACCCAGTACTTC.